This TCR beta chain was captured in a study of OX40 agonist ivuxolimab in advanced cancers. Background on the study: An agonistic human IgG2 monoclonal antibody against OX40 (CD134) was given. Administration of intravenous ivuxolimab to patients occurred every 2 weeks at 0.01 to 10 mg/kg. Whole-study findings and limits: The work left the antigen specificity of expanded peripheral T cells undetermined.

Baseline was the first blood sampling point, followed by cycle 4 day 1 and cycle 7 day 1. TCRdb keeps only in-frame clones here, not all; method: immunoSEQ multiplex PCR. The sample has 65,000 to 75,000 clones, around 88% seen once. Regarding this clone: Its antigen remains unknown.

CDR3 size: 14 residues. Trimming shortened V by 0 bases and J by 4 bases, and 8 bases separated the two germline ends. Germline V gene data show CDR1 as SGHRS and CDR2 as YFSETQ. The source of this sequence is an adult with an advanced solid tumor such as melanoma, head and neck, liver or kidney cancer. Sample: CD4+ or CD8+ T cells sorted from blood, taken in a trial of the OX40 agonist ivuxolimab. The genes are TRBV5-1 and TRBJ1-3, with no clear D. This CDR3 is CASSLGAGGNTIYF. The DNA of the CDR3 is TGCGCCAGCAGCTTGGGGGCAGGCGGAAACACCATATATTTT.